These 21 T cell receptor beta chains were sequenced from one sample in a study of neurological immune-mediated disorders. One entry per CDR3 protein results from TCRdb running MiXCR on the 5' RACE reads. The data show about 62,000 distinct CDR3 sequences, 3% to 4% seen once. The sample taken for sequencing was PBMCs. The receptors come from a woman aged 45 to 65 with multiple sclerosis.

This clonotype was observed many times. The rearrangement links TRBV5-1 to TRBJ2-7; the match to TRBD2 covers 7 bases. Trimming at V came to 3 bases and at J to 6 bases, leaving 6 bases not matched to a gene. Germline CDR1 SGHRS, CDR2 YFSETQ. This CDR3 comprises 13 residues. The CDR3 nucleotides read TGCGCCAGCAGCTCCCACGGGGAGGGCGAGCAGTACTTC. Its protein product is CASSSHGEGEQYF.

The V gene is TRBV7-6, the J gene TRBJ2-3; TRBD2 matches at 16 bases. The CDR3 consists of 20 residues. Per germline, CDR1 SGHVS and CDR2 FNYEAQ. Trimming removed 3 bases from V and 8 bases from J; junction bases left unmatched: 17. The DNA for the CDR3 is TGTGCCAGCAGCTTCCACGAGGCGGGACTAGCGGGAGGGCCGCCGGGTACGCAGTATTTT. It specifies CASSFHEAGLAGGPPGTQYF.

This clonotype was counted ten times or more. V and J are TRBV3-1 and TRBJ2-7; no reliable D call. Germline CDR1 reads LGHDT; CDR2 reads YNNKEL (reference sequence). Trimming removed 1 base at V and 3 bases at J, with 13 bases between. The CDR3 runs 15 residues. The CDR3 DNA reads TGTGCCAGCAGCCAAGCTCCGGATGGTTACTACGAGCAGTACTTC. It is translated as CASSQAPDGYYEQYF.

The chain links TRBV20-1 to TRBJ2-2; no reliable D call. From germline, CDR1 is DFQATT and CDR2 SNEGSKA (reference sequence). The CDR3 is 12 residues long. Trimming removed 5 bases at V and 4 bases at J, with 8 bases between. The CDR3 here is CSAPLGTGELFF. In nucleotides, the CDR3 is TGCAGTGCTCCCCTTGGCACCGGGGAGCTGTTTTTT.

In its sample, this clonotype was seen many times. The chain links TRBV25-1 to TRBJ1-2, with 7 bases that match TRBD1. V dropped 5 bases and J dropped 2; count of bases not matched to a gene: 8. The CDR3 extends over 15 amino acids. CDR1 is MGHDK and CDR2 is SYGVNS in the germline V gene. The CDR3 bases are TGTGCCAGCAGTACACTCGACAGGGTAAACTATGGCTACACCTTC. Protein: CASSTLDRVNYGYTF.

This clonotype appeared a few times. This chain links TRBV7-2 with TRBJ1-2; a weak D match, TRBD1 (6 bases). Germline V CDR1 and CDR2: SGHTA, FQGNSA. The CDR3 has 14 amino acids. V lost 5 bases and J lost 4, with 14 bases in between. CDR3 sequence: CASSVDWGAYGYTF. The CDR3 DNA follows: TGTGCCAGCAGCGTTGATTGGGGGGCCTATGGCTACACCTTC. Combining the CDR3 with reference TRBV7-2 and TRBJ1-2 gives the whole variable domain GAGVSQSPSNKVTEKGKDVELRCDPISGHTALYWYRQSLGQGLEFLIYFQGNSAPDKSGLPSDRFSAERTGGSVSTLTIQRTQQEDSAVYLCASSVDWGAYGYTFGSGTRLTVV.

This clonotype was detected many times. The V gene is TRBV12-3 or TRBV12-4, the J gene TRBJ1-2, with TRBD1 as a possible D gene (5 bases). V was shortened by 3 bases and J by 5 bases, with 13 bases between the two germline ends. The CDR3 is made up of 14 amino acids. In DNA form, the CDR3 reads TGTGCCAGCAGTTTGAATAGGGGAGGGTATGGCTACACCTTC. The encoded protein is CASSLNRGGYGYTF.

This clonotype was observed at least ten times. The CDR3 is CASSPTSGNHNEQFF. CDR3 coding DNA: TGTGCCAGCAGCCCGACTAGCGGGAACCACAATGAGCAGTTCTTC. The chain uses TRBV12-3 or TRBV12-4 and TRBJ2-1, with 11 bases matching TRBD2. The V and J ends lost 6 bases and 5 bases, in that order; junction bases with no gene match: 6. This CDR3 is built from 15 residues.

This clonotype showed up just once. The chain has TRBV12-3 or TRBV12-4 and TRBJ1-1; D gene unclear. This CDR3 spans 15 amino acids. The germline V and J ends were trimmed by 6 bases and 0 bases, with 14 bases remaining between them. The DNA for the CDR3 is TGTGCCAGCAGCCCCACGGGCGGAATGAACACTGAAGCTTTCTTT. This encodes CASSPTGGMNTEAFF.

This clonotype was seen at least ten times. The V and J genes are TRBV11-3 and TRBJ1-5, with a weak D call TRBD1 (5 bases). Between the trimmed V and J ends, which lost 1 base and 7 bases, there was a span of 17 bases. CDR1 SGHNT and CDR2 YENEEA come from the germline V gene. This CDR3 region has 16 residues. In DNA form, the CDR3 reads TGTGCCAGCAGCTTAGGAGGACATACAATCCGACAGCCCCAGCATTTT. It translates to CASSLGGHTIRQPQHF.

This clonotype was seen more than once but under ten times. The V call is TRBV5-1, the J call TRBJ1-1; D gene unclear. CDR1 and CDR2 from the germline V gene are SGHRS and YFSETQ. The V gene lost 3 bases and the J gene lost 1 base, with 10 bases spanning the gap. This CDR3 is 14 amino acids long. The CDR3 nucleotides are TGCGCCAGCAGCTCTGGAAAGGAGAACACTGAAGCTTTCTTT. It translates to CASSSGKENTEAFF. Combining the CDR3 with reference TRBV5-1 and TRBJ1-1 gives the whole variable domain KAGVTQTPRYLIKTRGQQVTLSCSPISGHRSVSWYQQTPGQGLQFLFEYFSETQRNKGNFPGRFSGRQFSNSRSEMNVSTLELGDSALYLCASSSGKENTEAFFGQGTRLTVV.

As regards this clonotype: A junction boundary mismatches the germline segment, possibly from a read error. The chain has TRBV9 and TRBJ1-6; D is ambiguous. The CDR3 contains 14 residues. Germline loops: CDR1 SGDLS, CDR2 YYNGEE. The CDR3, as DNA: TGTGCCAGCAGCGTATCGGGGTTCGGCTCACCCCTCAACTTT. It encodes CASSVSGFGSPLNF.

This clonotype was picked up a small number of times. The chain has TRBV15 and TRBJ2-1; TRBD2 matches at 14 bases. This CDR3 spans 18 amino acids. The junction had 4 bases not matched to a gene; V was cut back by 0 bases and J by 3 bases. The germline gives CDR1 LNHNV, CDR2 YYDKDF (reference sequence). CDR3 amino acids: CATSRDQGLAGDYNEQFF. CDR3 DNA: TGTGCCACCAGCAGAGATCAGGGACTAGCGGGAGACTACAATGAGCAGTTCTTC.

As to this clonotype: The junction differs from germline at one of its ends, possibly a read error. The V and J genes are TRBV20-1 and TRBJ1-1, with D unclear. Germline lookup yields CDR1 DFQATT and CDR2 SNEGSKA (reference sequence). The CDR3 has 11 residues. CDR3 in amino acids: CSARVDTEAFF. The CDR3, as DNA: TGTAGTGCTAGAGTCGACACTGAAGCTTTCTTT.

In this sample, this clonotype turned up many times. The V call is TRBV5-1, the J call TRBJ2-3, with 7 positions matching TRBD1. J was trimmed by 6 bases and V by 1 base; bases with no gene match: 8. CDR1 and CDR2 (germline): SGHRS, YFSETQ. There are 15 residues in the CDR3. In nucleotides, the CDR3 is TGCGCCAGCAGCTTGCAGACAGGGAGTATTGATACGCAGTATTTT. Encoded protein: CASSLQTGSIDTQYF.

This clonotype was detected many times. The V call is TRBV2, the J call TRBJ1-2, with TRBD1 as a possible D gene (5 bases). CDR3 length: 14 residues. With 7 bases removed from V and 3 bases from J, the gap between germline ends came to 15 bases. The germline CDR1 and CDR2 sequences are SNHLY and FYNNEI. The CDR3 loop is CASKNGRADYGYTF. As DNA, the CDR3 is TGTGCCAGCAAGAACGGCAGGGCTGACTATGGCTACACCTTC.

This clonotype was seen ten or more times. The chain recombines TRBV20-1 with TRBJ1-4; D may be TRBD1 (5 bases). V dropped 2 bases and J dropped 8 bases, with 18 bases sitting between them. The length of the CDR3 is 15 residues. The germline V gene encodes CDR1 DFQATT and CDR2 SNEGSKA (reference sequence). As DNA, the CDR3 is TGCAGTGCTAGACCTCCGGGACGGGTCGGGGAAAAACTGTTTTTT. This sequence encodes CSARPPGRVGEKLFF.

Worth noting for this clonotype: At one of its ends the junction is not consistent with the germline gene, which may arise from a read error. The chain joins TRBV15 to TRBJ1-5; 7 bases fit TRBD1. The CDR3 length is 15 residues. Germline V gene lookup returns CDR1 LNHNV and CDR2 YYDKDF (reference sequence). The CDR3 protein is CATSRGDRDGQPQNF. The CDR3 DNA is TGTGCCACCAGCAGAGGAGACAGGGACGGTCAGCCCCAGAATTTT.

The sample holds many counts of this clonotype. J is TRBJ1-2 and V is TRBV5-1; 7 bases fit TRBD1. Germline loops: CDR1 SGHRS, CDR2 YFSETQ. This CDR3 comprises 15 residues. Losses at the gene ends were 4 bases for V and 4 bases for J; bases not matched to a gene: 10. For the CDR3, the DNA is TGCGCCAGCAGCACTACAGGGGACCTCACCTATGGCTACACCTTC. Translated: CASSTTGDLTYGYTF.

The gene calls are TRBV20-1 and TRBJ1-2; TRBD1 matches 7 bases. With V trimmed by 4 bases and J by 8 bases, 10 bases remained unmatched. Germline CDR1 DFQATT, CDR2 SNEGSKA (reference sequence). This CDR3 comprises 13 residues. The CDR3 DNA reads TGCAGTGCTACGAACACAGGGGATGGAGGCTACACCTTC. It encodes CSATNTGDGGYTF.

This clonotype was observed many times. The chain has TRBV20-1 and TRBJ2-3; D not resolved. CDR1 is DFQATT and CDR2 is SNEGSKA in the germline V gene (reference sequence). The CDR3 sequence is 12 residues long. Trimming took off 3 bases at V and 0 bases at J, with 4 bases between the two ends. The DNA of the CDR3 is TGCAGTGCTAGCGGGAGCACAGATACGCAGTATTTT. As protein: CSASGSTDTQYF.